This TCR beta chain was sequenced in a study of T-cell reconstitution after alpha-beta-depleted transplantation in children. Germline trimming cut 4 bases from V and 6 bases from J; bases unmatched to any gene: 7. Germline loops: CDR1 SGHRS, CDR2 YFSETQ. The CDR3 loop spans 14 amino acids. Preparing the TCRbeta library involved the use of unique molecular identifiers. TCRdb re-called the PCR reads through MiXCR, storing one row per CDR3 protein. The table shows some 240,000 distinct CDR3 sequences, with more than 7.5% occurring only once. This clonotype has just a few counts. The TCR sequence derives from a human donor who donated a stem cell graft to a child with SCID. The sample was PBMCs from the stem cell graft donor, taken from the stem cell graft. V and J are TRBV5-1 and TRBJ2-1, with 7 bases that match TRBD1. The CDR3 here is CASSPGQSLNEQFF. The DNA of the CDR3 is TGCGCCAGCAGCCCGGGACAGAGTCTCAATGAGCAGTTCTTC.